The clone carrying this TCR beta chain was detected a few times. The target antigen is unknown. Trimming removed 4 bases from V and 0 bases from J; junction bases left unmatched: 8. The CDR3 has 17 amino acids. The data derive from a study of blood T cells in healthy people across ages. Study-wide results and limits: Naive CD4+ cell counts and diversity both ran higher in long-lived than in aged donors. Changes seen in expanded clonotypes were possibly confounded by donor CMV status left unknown.

Through a sample-barcoded 5' primer and a J-beta primer mix, a second PCR was run for 7 to 11 cycles. TCRdb independently ran MiXCR on the 5' RACE reads; one entry per CDR3 protein. The sample yields over 500,000 distinct CDR3 sequences, roughly a quarter seen once. A further study also used this sample, focusing on T cells of mothers and their children. From that second work: Overlap ran slightly, non-significantly higher for related than unrelated mother-child pairs.

The sequenced sample consisted of blood. V and J are TRBV12-3 or TRBV12-4 and TRBJ2-1; TRBD2 matches at 8 bases. The receptor comes from a boy between 2 and 10 years old in good health. CDR3 region: CASSSLRGGSSYNEQFF. The CDR3 nucleotides are TGTGCCAGCAGTTCACTACGGGGGGGAAGCTCCTACAATGAGCAGTTCTTC.